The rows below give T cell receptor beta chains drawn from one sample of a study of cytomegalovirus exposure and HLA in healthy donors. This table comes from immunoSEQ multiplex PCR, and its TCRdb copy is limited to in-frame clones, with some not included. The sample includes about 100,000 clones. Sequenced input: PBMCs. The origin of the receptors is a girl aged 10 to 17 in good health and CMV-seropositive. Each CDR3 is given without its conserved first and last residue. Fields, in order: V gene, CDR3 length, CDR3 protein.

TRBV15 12 ATSVRDNYPPYN
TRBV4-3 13 ASSQNGQGNSPLH
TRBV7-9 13 ASSLRGSDNEKLF
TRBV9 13 ASSVGSSYNSPLH
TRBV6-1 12 ASRTRGTNYGYT
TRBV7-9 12 ASRGAGNSYEQY
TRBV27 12 ASSFRDSDKTQY
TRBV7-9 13 ASSFSTANTGELF
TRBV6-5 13 ASSYSSTGYYGYT
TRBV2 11 ASSDPSNSPLH
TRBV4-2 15 ASSQEPDRGFTDTQY
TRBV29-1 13 SISSGGGTTDTQY
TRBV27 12 ASSRRASNQPQH
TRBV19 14 ASSWDTGEELNEQF
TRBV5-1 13 ASSLESGHNEKLF
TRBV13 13 ASSFPGTSEVTQY
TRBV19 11 ASREQGQETQY